The 20 T cell receptor beta chains presented below share a single source sample, sequenced in a study of blood T cell repertoires in COVID-19. TCRdb's table, derived via immunoSEQ multiplex PCR, lists solely in-frame clones and lacks some. Among approximately 490,000 clones listed, about 85% were seen once. The sample consisted of PBMCs or T cells enriched from blood (not recorded which). All receptors derive from a woman aged 55 to 70 who had recovered from COVID-19.

The CDR3 DNA sequence: TGTGCCAGCAGCCCGCGGGGTTTACAAGAGACCCAGTACTTC. It yields the protein CASSPRGLQETQYF. The chain links TRBV11-2 to TRBJ2-5; tentatively, D is TRBD2 (6 bases). This CDR3 spans 14 amino acids. With 5 bases removed from V and 2 bases from J, the gap between germline ends came to 12 bases. Germline CDR1 SGHAT, CDR2 FQNNGV.

The rearrangement uses TRBV5-1 and TRBJ2-3; 8 bases match TRBD2. This CDR3 has 16 residues. Looked up from germline, CDR1 is SGHRS and CDR2 is YFSETQ. The V and J ends lost 0 bases and 2 bases, in that order; junction bases with no gene match: 5. DNA of the CDR3: TGCGCCAGCAGCTTGGCGGTAGCGGGGAACACAGATACGCAGTATTTT. Encoded protein: CASSLAVAGNTDTQYF.

V is TRBV4-2 and J is TRBJ2-3; 7 positions match TRBD1. Germline V gene sequence: CDR1 LGHNA, CDR2 YNFKEQ. Trimming at V came to 1 base and at J to 4 bases, leaving 5 bases not matched to a gene. CDR3 length: 15 amino acids. The CDR3 sequence: CASSQATGVPDTQYF. CDR3 bases: TGTGCCAGCAGCCAAGCTACAGGGGTACCAGATACGCAGTATTTT.

This clone was observed once. V is TRBV5-1 and J is TRBJ1-1, with TRBD1 matching 9 bases. Trimming took 0 bases from V and 4 from J; bases not matched to a gene: 4. Germline V gene lookup returns CDR1 SGHRS and CDR2 YFSETQ. The length of the CDR3 is 15 residues. DNA for the CDR3: TGCGCCAGCAGCTTGGAGGGGACAGGGAGCACTGAAGCTTTCTTT. Protein: CASSLEGTGSTEAFF.

This chain joins TRBV4-1 and TRBJ2-2; D ambiguous. The CDR3 is made up of 13 amino acids. CDR1 and CDR2 from the germline V gene are MGHRA and YSYEKL. V lost 0 bases, J lost 6 bases, and 5 bases lay in between. The CDR3 DNA follows: TGCGCCAGCAGCCAAGATGTAGCCGGGGAGCTGTTTTTT. Translated, it gives CASSQDVAGELFF.

This rearrangement joins TRBV29-1 to TRBJ2-1; tentative D call: TRBD2 (5 bases). V lost 4 bases to trimming and J lost 5 bases, with 12 bases between them. There are 13 residues in the CDR3. In germline, CDR1 is SQVTM, CDR2 ANQGSEA. Here the CDR3 DNA reads TGCAGCGTTGTAGGTCGGGGAGACAATGAGCAGTTCTTC. It encodes CSVVGRGDNEQFF.

The chain uses TRBV14 and TRBJ1-2; 8 nucleotides align to TRBD1. The CDR3 sequence is 16 residues long. Trimming removed 1 base from V and 8 bases from J; junction bases left unmatched: 12. Germline CDR1 and CDR2: SGHDN and FVKESK. CDR3 sequence (DNA): TGTGCCAGCAGCCAAGTGAGTTCCCGACAGGGGATGGGCTACACCTTC. It translates to CASSQVSSRQGMGYTF.

CDR3 in amino acids: CSVVAARSTDTQYF. The DNA for the CDR3 is TGCAGCGTTGTCGCGGCGCGGAGCACAGATACGCAGTATTTT. The V gene is TRBV29-1, the J gene TRBJ2-3; D is undetermined. V was trimmed by 4 bases and J by 0 bases, leaving 11 bases between them. Germline lookup yields CDR1 SQVTM and CDR2 ANQGSEA. The CDR3 extends over 14 amino acids.

The rearrangement uses TRBV19 and TRBJ1-5, with D possibly being TRBD1 (5 bases). The CDR3 runs to 15 residues. Trimming removed 4 bases from V and 1 base from J, with 11 bases in between. In germline, CDR1 is LNHDA, CDR2 SQIVND (reference sequence). Written as DNA, the CDR3 is TGTGCCAGTAGTAGGGGCAGCCCGAGCAATCAGCCCCAGCATTTT. This translates into CASSRGSPSNQPQHF. The full variable domain, in which reference TRBV19 and TRBJ1-5 provide the parts outside the CDR3, is DGGITQSPKYLFRKEGQNVTLSCEQNLNHDAMYWYRQDPGQGLRLIYYSQIVNDFQKGDIAEGYSVSREKKESFPLTVTSAQKNPTAFYLCASSRGSPSNQPQHFGDGTRLSIL.

The rearrangement uses TRBV30 and TRBJ2-5; TRBD1 matches 7 bases. Germline V gene data show CDR1 as GTSNPN and CDR2 as SVGIG (reference sequence). This CDR3 region has 15 residues. Trimming removed 0 bases from V and 4 bases from J; junction bases left unmatched: 8. The CDR3 protein is CAWSVLASGGETQYF. CDR3 sequence (DNA): TGTGCCTGGAGTGTATTAGCCTCAGGGGGAGAGACCCAGTACTTC. The entire variable domain, with the rest obtained from reference TRBV30 and TRBJ2-5, is as follows: SQTIHQWPATLVQPVGSPLSLECTVEGTSNPNLYWYRQAAGRGLQLLFYSVGIGQISSEVPQNLSASRPQDRQFILSSKKLLLSDSGFYLCAWSVLASGGETQYFGPGTRLLVL.

The chain joins TRBV6-5 to TRBJ2-2, with D possibly matching TRBD2 (7 bases). CDR1 and CDR2 (germline): MNHEY, SVGAGI. The CDR3 covers 15 residues. The V gene lost 8 bases and the J gene lost 5 bases, with 18 bases spanning the gap. The CDR3 DNA follows: TGTGCCAGCGAACCTGGTGGGGGGGCTACCGGGGAGCTGTTTTTT. Protein sequence: CASEPGGGATGELFF.

V usage is TRBV5-1 and J usage is TRBJ2-5; 8 bases align to TRBD2. Germline V lookup: CDR1 SGHRS, CDR2 YFSETQ. The CDR3 extends over 15 amino acids. V was clipped by 0 bases and J by 4 bases; unmatched bases: 5. CDR3 residues: CASSLAGGPGETQYF. The CDR3 bases are TGCGCCAGCAGCTTGGCGGGGGGGCCGGGAGAGACCCAGTACTTC.

The J gene is TRBJ2-2, the V gene TRBV5-1; 12 bases are a match to TRBD2. Germline V gene data show CDR1 as SGHRS and CDR2 as YFSETQ. The J segment lost 1 base and the V segment lost 3 bases, leaving 1 base of the junction unmatched. The CDR3 spans 16 residues. CDR3 in DNA: TGCGCCAGCAGCTGGGGACTAGCGGGGAACACCGGGGAGCTGTTTTTT. It codes for CASSWGLAGNTGELFF.

The chain is built from TRBV5-1 and TRBJ2-7; D is perhaps TRBD2 (5 bases). Trimming removed 3 bases at V and 3 bases at J, with 10 bases between. Per the germline V gene, CDR1 is SGHRS and CDR2 is YFSETQ. The length of the CDR3 is 13 residues. Written as DNA, the CDR3 is TGCGCCAGCAGCTCCGAGGGTAACTACGAGCAGTACTTC. Its translation: CASSSEGNYEQYF.

This clone was recorded a few times. The rearrangement joins TRBV13 to TRBJ1-6; perhaps TRBD1 as D (5 bases). The CDR3 totals 16 residues. Germline V gene data show CDR1 as PRHDT and CDR2 as FYEKMQ (reference sequence). Trimming shortened V by 0 bases and J by 6 bases, and 12 bases separated the two germline ends. The chain's CDR3 is CASSLGLDSSNSPLHF. Here the CDR3 DNA reads TGTGCCAGCAGCTTAGGTCTTGACAGCTCTAATTCACCCCTCCACTTT.

The rearrangement uses TRBV7-9 and TRBJ1-4, with TRBD1 identical over 7 bases. Trimming cost V 2 bases and J 5 bases; bases outside gene matches: 8. Germline V gene sequence: CDR1 SEHNR, CDR2 FQNEAQ (reference sequence). This CDR3 region has 16 residues. The CDR3 DNA reads as TGTGCCAGCAGCTTAAACTCCGGGACAGTAAATGAAAAACTGTTTTTT. Its translation is CASSLNSGTVNEKLFF.

The V gene is TRBV10-3, the J gene TRBJ2-1; 8 bases align to TRBD2. The CDR3 is 13 residues long. CDR1 and CDR2 (germline): ENHRY, SYGVKD. The trim removed 4 bases at V and 6 bases at J, leaving 2 bases unmatched. DNA for the CDR3: TGTGCCATCAGTGTGGGGACTAGCAATGAGCAGTTCTTC. It specifies CAISVGTSNEQFF.

The DNA for the CDR3 is TGTGCCAGCCGGGGGGGCGGTAATGAAAAACTGTTTTTT. Protein product: CASRGGGNEKLFF. The genes are TRBV11-2 and TRBJ1-4; maybe TRBD1 (6 bases). Between the trimmed V and J ends, which lost 8 bases and 4 bases, there was a span of 11 bases. The CDR3 is made up of 13 amino acids. Germline lookup yields CDR1 SGHAT and CDR2 FQNNGV.

The chain combines TRBV6-5 with TRBJ1-4, with 7 bases matching TRBD1. Germline assignment: CDR1 MNHEY and CDR2 SVGAGI. J lost 8 bases, V lost 6 bases, and 6 bases had no gene match. CDR3 length: 13 amino acids. CDR3 sequence (DNA): TGTGCCAGCAGGACCCGGACAGGAGAAAAACTGTTTTTT. Translation: CASRTRTGEKLFF.

This chain links TRBV2 with TRBJ2-7; 10 positions agree with TRBD1. The CDR3 totals 14 residues. The germline gives CDR1 SNHLY, CDR2 FYNNEI. Trimming removed 6 bases from V and 3 bases from J; junction bases left unmatched: 5. The CDR3 is CASRGTGDFYEQYF. CDR3 coding DNA: TGTGCCAGCAGGGGGACAGGGGATTTCTACGAGCAGTACTTC.